The 27 T cell receptor beta chains below were found in one sample sequenced in a study of blood T cell repertoires in COVID-19. Produced via immunoSEQ multiplex PCR; TCRdb's table is partial and in-frame only. Altogether around 68,000 clones are present, roughly 89% being singletons, with the ten largest covering around 5.8%. Sequencing was done on a sample of peripheral blood. The receptors here all came from a woman between 50 and 59 years old with acute or convalescent COVID-19.

The gene calls are TRBV11-2 and TRBJ1-1; D may be TRBD1 (5 bases). The CDR3 is 16 residues long. The germline V and J ends were trimmed by 5 bases and 1 base, with 17 bases remaining between them. Germline assignment: CDR1 SGHAT and CDR2 FQNNGV. The CDR3: CASSPRGFVGNTEAFF. The CDR3 region has the DNA TGTGCCAGCAGCCCCCGGGGGTTTGTGGGGAACACTGAAGCTTTCTTT.

The chain couples TRBV5-1 to TRBJ1-6, with D unclear. The CDR3 is 13 residues long. The V end was cut by 0 bases, the J end by 10 bases, with 8 bases between. The germline gives CDR1 SGHRS, CDR2 YFSETQ. The CDR3 sequence: CASSLAARSPLHF. The CDR3 nucleotides are TGCGCCAGCAGCTTGGCCGCGAGATCACCCCTCCACTTT.

This chain joins TRBV30 and TRBJ1-5, with D possibly TRBD1 on 5 matching bases. Trimming left V 1 base short and J 6 bases short, with 19 bases between. The CDR3 has 16 residues. Germline CDR1 reads GTSNPN; CDR2 reads SVGIG (reference sequence). CDR3 sequence: CAWSEVGGYGSQPQHF. The CDR3 bases are TGTGCCTGGAGTGAGGTTGGGGGGTATGGCAGTCAGCCCCAGCATTTT. The variable domain in full, with the rest retrieved from reference TRBV30 and TRBJ1-5, is SQTIHQWPATLVQPVGSPLSLECTVEGTSNPNLYWYRQAAGRGLQLLFYSVGIGQISSEVPQNLSASRPQDRQFILSSKKLLLSDSGFYLCAWSEVGGYGSQPQHFGDGTRLSIL.

This clone was seen more than once but under ten times. Sequence at one end of the junction differs from germline and may be a read error. This chain joins TRBV4-1 and TRBJ1-3, with no clear D. The CDR3 is 13 amino acids. CDR1 and CDR2 from the germline V gene are MGHRA and YSYEKL. In DNA, the CDR3 is TGCGCCAGCAGCGCAGACGGCGTCAGCGCCGGTATTTTT. It codes for CASSADGVSAGIF.

The genes are TRBV7-2 and TRBJ2-3, with 13 bases identical to TRBD2. V lost 6 bases to trimming and J lost 4 bases; unmatched junction nucleotides: 4. This CDR3 has 15 amino acids. In germline, CDR1 is SGHTA, CDR2 FQGNSA. CDR3 sequence reads: CASRPGLAGPDTQYF. Written as DNA, the CDR3 is TGTGCCAGCAGACCGGGACTAGCGGGACCAGATACGCAGTATTTT.

This sequence joins TRBV28 and TRBJ1-2; D is ambiguous. Germline V gene data show CDR1 as MDHEN and CDR2 as SYDVKM. The CDR3 is 12 amino acids. Trimming removed 11 bases at V and 2 bases at J, with 12 bases between. CDR3: CAGWSGNYGYTF. The CDR3 DNA follows: TGTGCCGGATGGAGTGGCAACTATGGCTACACCTTC.

The V and J genes are TRBV3-1 (or the pseudogene TRBV3-2) and TRBJ2-1, with 7 bases aligning to TRBD2. Germline V CDR1 and CDR2: LGHDT, YNNKEL (reference sequence). This CDR3 has 17 residues. V lost 4 bases, J lost 10 bases, and 19 bases stayed unmatched. The DNA for the CDR3 is TGTGCCAGCAGCCCCCCAAATGGGGTAGCGGGTGGGAGCGAGCAGTTCTTC. As protein: CASSPPNGVAGGSEQFF.

In DNA form, the CDR3 reads TGTGCCAGTAGACGACAGACTTATAGCAATCAGCCCCAGCATTTT. Amino acids: CASRRQTYSNQPQHF. The chain links TRBV19 to TRBJ1-5, with D possibly TRBD1 on 5 matching bases. The V end lost 6 bases, the J end lost 0 bases, and 12 bases lay between the germline ends. Germline assignment: CDR1 LNHDA and CDR2 SQIVND (reference sequence). The CDR3 spans 15 residues.

The CDR3 DNA sequence: TGTGCCAGTAGTAATCTGCCTGGCCAGGGGGCATCTGGCTACACCTTC. Translating gives CASSNLPGQGASGYTF. V and J are TRBV19 and TRBJ1-2; 8 nucleotides match TRBD1. The CDR3 is made up of 16 amino acids. J gave up 7 bases and V 4 bases, and 14 bases lay outside the gene matches. CDR1 LNHDA and CDR2 SQIVND come from the germline V gene (reference sequence).

The V call is TRBV5-1, the J call TRBJ2-2; 9 nucleotides match TRBD1. CDR1 and CDR2 from the germline V gene are SGHRS and YFSETQ. J lost 4 bases, V lost 4 bases, and 11 bases had no gene match. This CDR3 spans 17 amino acids. The CDR3 loop reads CASSPNGQGRITGELFF. As DNA, the CDR3 is TGCGCCAGCAGCCCAAACGGACAGGGGAGGATCACCGGGGAGCTGTTTTTT.

The V gene is TRBV4-1, the J gene TRBJ2-1, with D possibly matching TRBD2 (6 bases). The CDR3 covers 17 residues. Between the trimmed V and J ends, which lost 3 bases and 3 bases, there was a span of 18 bases. Germline lookup yields CDR1 MGHRA and CDR2 YSYEKL. CDR3 residues: CASSQSPLSGFYNEQFF. CDR3 bases: TGCGCCAGCAGCCAGTCCCCCCTTAGCGGCTTCTACAATGAGCAGTTCTTC.

The chain recombines TRBV4-1 with TRBJ1-6, with 7 positions matching TRBD1. The V gene end was trimmed by 1 base and the J gene end by 8 bases; junction bases not matched to a gene: 5. The CDR3 sequence is 15 residues long. Germline V gene data show CDR1 as MGHRA and CDR2 as YSYEKL. Here the CDR3 reads CASSQVITGDSPLHF. CDR3 DNA: TGCGCCAGCAGCCAAGTTATAACAGGGGATTCACCCCTCCACTTT.

The V call is TRBV5-1, the J call TRBJ1-1, with unresolved D. Germline loops: CDR1 SGHRS, CDR2 YFSETQ. CDR3 length: 15 residues. The ends were cut back, 4 bases at V and 6 bases at J, with 19 bases in the middle. CDR3 nucleotide sequence: TGCGCCAGCAGCCGAATCGAGGGTGTGGTTTCTGAAGCTTTCTTT. Its protein is CASSRIEGVVSEAFF. The entire variable domain, with the rest obtained from reference TRBV5-1 and TRBJ1-1, is as follows: KAGVTQTPRYLIKTRGQQVTLSCSPISGHRSVSWYQQTPGQGLQFLFEYFSETQRNKGNFPGRFSGRQFSNSRSEMNVSTLELGDSALYLCASSRIEGVVSEAFFGQGTRLTVV.

The genes are TRBV30 and TRBJ2-3, with 8 bases that match TRBD2. Germline CDR1 is GTSNPN and CDR2 is SVGIG (reference sequence). V lost 0 bases and J lost 6; bases outside the gene matches: 8. The CDR3 contains 15 residues. This chain's CDR3 is CAWSVRLAGLDTQYF. The CDR3 DNA is TGTGCCTGGAGTGTACGGTTAGCGGGGCTCGATACGCAGTATTTT. The full variable domain, with the rest looked up from reference TRBV30 and TRBJ2-3, is SQTIHQWPATLVQPVGSPLSLECTVEGTSNPNLYWYRQAAGRGLQLLFYSVGIGQISSEVPQNLSASRPQDRQFILSSKKLLLSDSGFYLCAWSVRLAGLDTQYFGPGTRLTVL.

In its sample, this clone was seen a few times. The chain joins TRBV4-2 to TRBJ2-7; the D is unclear. The CDR3 is 11 amino acids. The germline V gene has CDR1 LGHNA and CDR2 YNFKEQ. V dropped 4 bases and J dropped 4 bases, with 5 bases sitting between them. DNA of the CDR3: TGTGCCAGCAGCCTTCAGTACGAGCAGTACTTC. Its translation: CASSLQYEQYF.

The chain carries TRBV15 and TRBJ1-2; D is undetermined. The germline gives CDR1 LNHNV, CDR2 YYDKDF (reference sequence). The CDR3 length is 17 residues. The V end lost 0 bases, the J end lost 5 bases, and 19 bases lay between the germline ends. CDR3 in amino acids: CATSRDFSEAGVYGYTF. CDR3 bases: TGTGCCACCAGCAGAGATTTTTCGGAGGCGGGTGTATATGGCTACACCTTC.

CDR3 loop: CASSIGGDGEQFF. CDR3 nucleotide sequence: TGTGCCAGCAGCATCGGGGGGGACGGTGAGCAGTTCTTC. This chain uses TRBV7-3 with TRBJ2-1, with 8 bases aligning to TRBD2. Germline CDR1 SGHTA, CDR2 FQGTGA. With V trimmed by 5 bases and J by 9 bases, 6 bases remained unmatched. This CDR3 contains 13 residues. Complete variable domain (other parts from reference TRBV7-3 and TRBJ2-1): GAGVSQTPSNKVTEKGKYVELRCDPISGHTALYWYRQSLGQGPEFLIYFQGTGAADDSGLPNDRFFAVRPEGSVSTLKIQRTERGDSAVYLCASSIGGDGEQFFGPGTRLTVL.

This clone has just one count. The J gene is TRBJ1-6, the V gene TRBV19, with D maybe TRBD1 (5 bases). The germline V and J ends were trimmed by 2 bases and 9 bases, with 14 bases remaining between them. The V gene's germline CDR1 is LNHDA and CDR2 SQIVND (reference sequence). The CDR3 sequence is 15 residues long. CDR3 DNA: TGTGCCAGTAGTATAAGAGTAGGGGTGGGTTCACCCCTCCACTTT. Its protein product is CASSIRVGVGSPLHF. Filled out from reference TRBV19 and TRBJ1-6, the complete variable domain reads DGGITQSPKYLFRKEGQNVTLSCEQNLNHDAMYWYRQDPGQGLRLIYYSQIVNDFQKGDIAEGYSVSREKKESFPLTVTSAQKNPTAFYLCASSIRVGVGSPLHFGNGTRLTVT.

J is TRBJ2-2 and V is TRBV24-1; D uncertain. Trimming shortened V by 7 bases and J by 0 bases, and 5 bases separated the two germline ends. Germline V CDR1 and CDR2: KGHDR, SFDVKD. The CDR3 is 13 amino acids. The CDR3 reads CATRQPNTGELFF. CDR3 in DNA: TGTGCCACCAGACAACCGAACACCGGGGAGCTGTTTTTT.

This clone was counted a single time. The chain couples TRBV28 to TRBJ1-4; 9 bases match TRBD1. Trimming cost V 5 bases and J 8 bases; bases outside gene matches: 6. Germline V lookup: CDR1 MDHEN, CDR2 SYDVKM. The length of the CDR3 is 14 residues. The CDR3 is CASSRRDREEKLFF. CDR3 nucleotides: TGTGCCAGCAGTCGCCGGGACAGGGAAGAAAAACTGTTTTTT.

This chain joins TRBV28 and TRBJ1-2; 7 bases map to TRBD1. The CDR3 extends over 15 amino acids. With V trimmed by 4 bases and J by 8 bases, 13 bases remained unmatched. CDR1 is MDHEN, CDR2 SYDVKM, per germline. In DNA, the CDR3 is TGTGCCAGCAGTTCACCAATGAGACAGGGTAGCGGCTACACCTTC. Its translation is CASSSPMRQGSGYTF.

The chain links TRBV28 to TRBJ2-7; 9 bases match TRBD1. With 5 bases clipped from V and 0 bases from J, the junction kept 8 bases outside the gene matches. The CDR3 sequence is 16 residues long. Germline V gives CDR1 MDHEN, CDR2 SYDVKM. The CDR3 protein is CASSQPGQGSSYEQYF. CDR3 nucleotides: TGTGCCAGCAGTCAGCCGGGACAGGGCAGCTCCTACGAGCAGTACTTC.

This clone was counted a single time. This chain uses TRBV28 with TRBJ1-1; 9 bases agree with TRBD1. Germline V gene sequence: CDR1 MDHEN, CDR2 SYDVKM. The CDR3 consists of 15 residues. V shed 5 bases, J shed 3 bases, and the junction held 7 bases outside the gene matches. In DNA form, the CDR3 reads TGTGCCAGCAGTATACTAACAGGGGGCCACACTGAAGCTTTCTTT. Translating gives CASSILTGGHTEAFF.

V gene TRBV24-1 combines with J gene TRBJ1-2; D remains ambiguous. V dropped 12 bases and J dropped 4 bases, with 5 bases sitting between them. The CDR3 runs to 9 residues. Per germline, CDR1 KGHDR and CDR2 SFDVKD. CDR3 sequence: CASFYGYTF. The CDR3 nucleotides read TGTGCCTCCTTCTATGGCTACACCTTC.

The chain employs TRBV29-1 and TRBJ2-7, with 7 positions matching TRBD1. V lost 4 bases to trimming and J lost 3 bases; unmatched junction nucleotides: 6. The CDR3 sequence is 13 residues long. The germline V gene encodes CDR1 SQVTM and CDR2 ANQGSEA. The CDR3 loop is CSVGTGLNYEQYF. CDR3 sequence (DNA): TGCAGCGTTGGGACAGGCCTAAACTACGAGCAGTACTTC.

This clone has just one count. This chain links TRBV15 with TRBJ1-6, with 10 bases aligning to TRBD1. CDR1 LNHNV and CDR2 YYDKDF come from the germline V gene (reference sequence). V trimming: 0 bases; J trimming: 6 bases; junction bases outside the gene matches: 2. This CDR3 region has 16 residues. This chain's CDR3 is CATSRDRTGGNSPLHF. The CDR3 DNA reads as TGTGCCACCAGCAGAGATCGGACAGGGGGTAATTCACCCCTCCACTTT.

The genes are TRBV6-5 and TRBJ1-5, with 8 bases aligning to TRBD1. The V and J ends lost 6 bases and 0 bases, in that order; junction bases with no gene match: 4. CDR1 is MNHEY and CDR2 is SVGAGI in the germline V gene. The CDR3 covers 15 residues. The CDR3 bases are TGTGCCAGCAGCCGGGACAGGTATAGCAATCAGCCCCAGCATTTT. This codes for CASSRDRYSNQPQHF.